Listed below are T cell receptor beta chains from one sample, sequenced in a study of OX40 agonist ivuxolimab in advanced cancers. Assay used: immunoSEQ multiplex PCR; TCRdb lists only in-frame clones, some missing. The sample includes about 94,000 clones, around 86% seen only once; the top ten take about 0.33%. Sample: CD4+ or CD8+ T cells sorted from blood, taken in a trial of the OX40 agonist ivuxolimab. These receptors came from an adult with an advanced solid tumor such as melanoma, head and neck, liver or kidney cancer. Both conserved end residues are part of each CDR3. The D gene is left open where the match is weak. Part of the rows lack a size; the others show once, few, many or a class for expanded clones.

TRBJ1-1 . . TRBV6-5 CASSYSSRGPGTEAFF TGTGCCAGCAGTTACTCATCAAGGGGTCCAGGCACTGAAGCTTTCTTT
TRBJ2-1 once TRBD1 TRBV9 CASQAGTENYNEQFF TGTGCCAGCCAAGCCGGGACAGAAAATTACAATGAGCAGTTCTTC
TRBJ1-4 . TRBD1 TRBV19 CASKDGQGANEKLFF TGTGCCAGCAAAGACGGACAGGGGGCTAATGAAAAACTGTTTTTT
TRBJ1-1 . . TRBV9 CASSVAAVGTEAFF TGTGCCAGCAGCGTAGCGGCAGTAGGCACTGAAGCTTTCTTT
TRBJ2-3 . TRBD2 TRBV7-3 CASSLDSGGRGTDTQYF TGTGCCAGCAGCTTAGATAGCGGGGGGCGGGGCACAGATACGCAGTATTTT
TRBJ2-1 . . TRBV6-4 CASSDWGLAGEQFF TGTGCCAGCAGTGACTGGGGGTTAGCTGGTGAGCAGTTCTTC
TRBJ1-5 . . TRBV6-6 CASSYEKPGYNQPQHF TGTGCCAGCAGTTATGAGAAACCAGGGTACAATCAGCCCCAGCATTTT
TRBJ1-2 . . TRBV19 CASSSGTYANYGYTF TGTGCCAGTAGTTCAGGGACATACGCTAACTATGGCTACACCTTC
TRBJ2-6 once TRBD1 TRBV2 CASNPGQATSGANVLTF TGTGCCAGCAACCCGGGACAGGCCACCTCTGGGGCCAACGTCCTGACTTTC
TRBJ1-1 . TRBD1 TRBV5-4 CASSLDSAGGTEAFF TGTGCCAGCAGCTTGGATTCGGCAGGGGGCACTGAAGCTTTCTTT
TRBJ2-7 . . TRBV7-9 CASSPRGGAYEQYF TGTGCCAGCAGCCCCCGGGGCGGGGCCTACGAGCAGTACTTC
TRBJ1-1 . TRBD1 TRBV9 CASSVATGDREAFF TGTGCCAGCAGCGTAGCTACAGGGGACCGTGAAGCTTTCTTT
TRBJ2-3 . . TRBV10-1 CASSESRAGYTDTQYF TGCGCCAGCAGTGAGTCGAGGGCAGGGTACACAGATACGCAGTATTTT
TRBJ1-2 . . TRBV2 CASSEALHVSSYGYTF TGTGCCAGCAGTGAAGCGCTTCATGTCAGCAGCTATGGCTACACCTTC
TRBJ1-2 . . TRBV5-1 CASSLEAGDYGYTF TGCGCCAGCAGCTTGGAGGCAGGGGACTATGGCTACACCTTC
TRBJ2-7 . . TRBV7-6 CASSLAIGGSYEQYF TGTGCCAGCAGCTTAGCTATAGGGGGGTCCTACGAGCAGTACTTC
TRBJ1-5 few . TRBV10-3 CAISGGNQPQHF TGTGCCATCTCGGGGGGAAATCAGCCCCAGCATTTT
TRBJ1-5 . TRBD1 TRBV4-3 CASSPGTGSNQPQHF TGCGCCAGCAGTCCCGGGACAGGGAGCAATCAGCCCCAGCATTTT
TRBJ1-5 . TRBD1 TRBV7-9 CASSARQGDHPPQHF TGTGCCAGCAGCGCACGTCAGGGGGATCACCCGCCCCAGCATTTT
TRBJ1-1 . . TRBV2 CASRRTGSNTEAFF TGTGCCAGCAGGAGGACGGGTTCGAACACTGAAGCTTTCTTT
TRBJ1-5 . TRBD1 TRBV19 CATSGTGGQPQHF TGTGCCACCTCCGGGACAGGGGGACAGCCCCAGCATTTT
TRBJ1-3 once TRBD1 TRBV10-3 CAISDGQAGNTIYF TGTGCCATCAGTGACGGACAGGCTGGAAACACCATATATTTT
TRBJ1-1 . TRBD1 TRBV11-2 CASSLVDQGAEAFF TGTGCCAGCAGCTTAGTTGACCAGGGGGCTGAAGCTTTCTTT
TRBJ1-4 once TRBD1 TRBV19 CASSTTGVKEKLFF TGTGCCAGTAGTACGACAGGGGTTAAGGAAAAACTGTTTTTT
TRBJ2-1 . TRBD2 TRBV5-1 CASSPRSGGDNEQFF TGCGCCAGCAGCCCTCGGAGCGGGGGGGACAATGAGCAGTTCTTC
TRBJ2-7 . . TRBV5-6 CASSLAVPSEQYF TGTGCCAGCAGCTTGGCGGTACCTAGCGAGCAGTACTTC
TRBJ2-7 . TRBD1 TRBV6-1 CASSTGQTGSYEQYF TGTGCCAGCAGTACGGGACAGACGGGGTCCTACGAGCAGTACTTC
TRBJ1-1 . TRBD1 TRBV10-1 CASSERDRPWGEAFF TGCGCCAGCAGTGAGAGGGACAGGCCTTGGGGTGAAGCTTTCTTT
TRBJ2-7 . . TRBV29-1 CSVDPGWDEQYF TGCAGCGTTGACCCAGGGTGGGACGAGCAGTACTTC
TRBJ1-1 . . TRBV6-1 CASSPSTNTEAFF TGTGCCAGCAGTCCTAGCACGAACACTGAAGCTTTCTTT
TRBJ1-1 . . TRBV7-2 CASSFPQYTEAFF TGTGCCAGCAGCTTTCCTCAGTACACTGAAGCTTTCTTT
TRBJ1-1 . TRBD1 TRBV6-1 CASSEASQGGTEAFF TGTGCCAGCAGTGAAGCTTCACAGGGGGGCACTGAAGCTTTCTTT
TRBJ2-5 . . TRBV15 CATSRDMGAGETQYF TGTGCCACCAGCAGAGATATGGGGGCGGGGGAGACCCAGTACTTC
TRBJ1-1 few . TRBV15 CATSREGPRATEAFF TGTGCCACCAGCAGAGAGGGCCCCCGGGCGACTGAAGCTTTCTTT
TRBJ1-1 . . TRBV5-1 CASSTNTEAFF TGCGCCAGCTCTACGAACACTGAAGCTTTCTTT
TRBJ1-1 . . TRBV6-1 CASSEEGGVNTEAFF TGTGCCAGCAGTGAAGAAGGGGGAGTAAACACTGAAGCTTTCTTT
TRBJ1-1 once . TRBV10-3 CAISESGSLEAFF TGTGCCATCAGTGAGTCCGGCAGCCTTGAAGCTTTCTTT
TRBJ2-7 . TRBD2 TRBV6-5 CASSRQRTSGGAQYF TGTGCCAGCAGCCGACAGCGGACTAGCGGGGGCGCGCAGTACTTC
TRBJ2-2 . TRBD2 TRBV9 CASRNAGGPTGELFF TGTGCCAGCAGAAATGCGGGGGGACCCACCGGGGAGCTGTTTTTT
TRBJ2-6 few TRBD1 TRBV6-1 CASSAGTGGFGANVLTF TGTGCCAGCAGTGCAGGGACAGGGGGCTTTGGGGCCAACGTCCTGACTTTC
TRBJ1-1 . . TRBV16 CASSQSTGTNTEAFF TGTGCCAGCAGCCAATCGACAGGAACGAACACTGAAGCTTTCTTT
TRBJ2-7 . TRBD1 TRBV6-5 CASSLGDRSSEQYF TGTGCCAGCAGTTTGGGGGACAGGTCTAGCGAGCAGTACTTC
TRBJ2-7 . . TRBV21-1 CASRKAQTHEQYF TGTGCCAGCAGGAAAGCCCAGACCCACGAGCAGTACTTC
TRBJ1-1 . . TRBV11-2 CASSLASPGSMNTEAFF TGTGCCAGCAGCTTAGCATCCCCAGGGAGCATGAACACTGAAGCTTTCTTT
TRBJ2-3 . TRBD2 TRBV5-4 CASSWGGTDTQYF TGTGCCAGCAGCTGGGGGGGTACAGATACGCAGTATTTT
TRBJ1-2 . TRBD1 TRBV6-5 CASSYRDRGIYGYTF TGTGCCAGCAGTTACCGGGACAGGGGGATATATGGCTACACCTTC
TRBJ2-1 . TRBD1 TRBV5-8 CASSLDRGSYEQFF TGTGCCAGCAGCTTGGACAGGGGGAGCTATGAGCAGTTCTTC
TRBJ2-7 . . TRBV11-2 CASSFVRGGREQYF TGTGCCAGCAGCTTTGTCAGGGGTGGGCGCGAGCAGTACTTC
TRBJ1-2 . TRBD1 TRBV6-5 CASSYTGVWNYGYTF TGTGCCAGCAGTTACACAGGGGTGTGGAACTATGGCTACACCTTC
TRBJ1-5 . . TRBV5-8 CASSLGGAINQPQHF TGTGCCAGCAGCTTGGGGGGGGCAATCAATCAGCCCCAGCATTTT
TRBJ1-4 . . TRBV18 CASSQGEATNCFF TGTGCCAGCTCACAGGGAGAAGCAACCAACTGTTTTTTT
TRBJ2-1 . . TRBV19 CASSINQGGEQFF TGTGCCAGTAGTATAAATCAGGGTGGTGAGCAGTTCTTC
TRBJ1-5 . TRBD1 TRBV6-1 CASSEGDSRQPQHF TGTGCCAGCAGTGAAGGGGACAGTCGACAGCCCCAGCATTTT